This T cell receptor (beta chain) was retrieved from a study of response to subunit inactivated influenza vaccine. Study outcomes and limitations: Few new T cells, the authors suggested, are recruited by each seasonal influenza vaccination.

TCRdb re-called the RT-PCR reads with MiXCR, one entry per CDR3 protein. The table shows about 520,000 distinct CDR3 sequences, with 6% to 9% occurring only once. Germline loops: CDR1 LNHNV, CDR2 YYDKDF (reference sequence). The CDR3 is 19 amino acids. Trimming stripped 0 bases from V and 5 bases from J, with 24 bases between. The table lists this clonotype with a few counts. Its specificity is not known. This rearrangement joins TRBV15 to TRBJ2-3; maybe TRBD2 (6 bases). Sequenced material: PBMCs from blood, taken approximately 25 months after vaccination. The receptor was isolated from a man between 50 and 69 years old who received an inactivated influenza vaccine. CDR3 loop: CATSRDPAGTLLLGDTQYF. CDR3 nucleotides: TGTGCCACCAGCAGAGATCCCGCGGGAACCCTCTTACTTGGAGATACGCAGTATTTT. Looking up the rest from reference TRBV15 and TRBJ2-3 gives the full variable domain: DAMVIQNPRYQVTQFGKPVTLSCSQTLNHNVMYWYQQKSSQAPKLLFHYYDKDFNNEADTPDNFQSRRPNTSFCFLDIRSPGLGDTAMYLCATSRDPAGTLLLGDTQYFGPGTRLTVL.